This T cell receptor beta chain was identified during a study of OX40 agonist ivuxolimab in advanced cancers. The overall study: Each dose-escalation patient presented with hepatocellular carcinoma, melanoma, renal cell or head and neck cancer.

The CDR3 is made up of 12 amino acids. Trimming pared 6 bases from V and 0 bases from J, leaving 5 bases between. Per the germline V gene, CDR1 is MNHEY and CDR2 is SMNVEV (reference sequence). Clones were read by immunoSEQ multiplex PCR, and TCRdb kept only the in-frame ones, dropping some. Of about 71,000 clones listed, approximately 94% are singletons. This clonotype was obtained from an adult with an advanced solid tumor such as melanoma, head and neck, liver or kidney cancer. V gene TRBV27 combines with J gene TRBJ1-2; D ambiguous. This specimen was CD4+ or CD8+ T cells sorted from blood, taken in a trial of the OX40 agonist ivuxolimab. This chain's CDR3 is CASSGPNYGYTF. In nucleotides, the CDR3 is TGTGCCAGCAGCGGCCCTAACTATGGCTACACCTTC.